This passage covers 23 T cell receptor beta chains from one sample sequenced in a study of tumor and adjacent non-tumor tissue in lung cancer. The library came from three nested PCR rounds adapted from ARM-PCR protocols. TCRdb fed the multiplex PCR reads into MiXCR, producing one record per CDR3 protein. This table has tens of thousands of distinct CDR3 sequences, about two thirds appearing once. The template was RNA from unsorted bulk tissue. Distant lung tissue was collected more than 3 cm away from the tumor edge. The sample was distant non-tumor lung tissue. These receptors came from a woman in her 50s with non-small cell lung cancer.

The chain combines TRBV30 with TRBJ2-3; TRBD1 agrees at 7 bases. The CDR3 sequence is 14 residues long. Germline trimming cut 4 bases from V and 5 bases from J; bases unmatched to any gene: 9. Germline V gives CDR1 GTSNPN, CDR2 SVGIG (reference sequence). This CDR3 is CAWKGQISVDTQYF. The CDR3 nucleotides read TGTGCCTGGAAGGGACAGATTTCAGTAGATACGCAGTATTTT.

About this clonotype itself: With a much larger clone just one base away, this may be a read error. V usage is TRBV20-1 and J usage is TRBJ2-2; no definite D call. The CDR3 is 15 residues long. In germline, CDR1 is DFQATT, CDR2 SNEGSKA (reference sequence). The CDR3 protein is CSARDPSHNIGELFF. In DNA form, the CDR3 reads TGCAGTGCTAGAGACCCGAGCCATAACATCGGGGAGCTGTTTTTT.

In the case of this clonotype: Likely a read error: the CDR3 ends without its conserved phenylalanine or tryptophan. The chain uses TRBV5-8 and TRBJ2-3, with D perhaps matching TRBD1 or TRBD2 (5 bases each). Germline V gene sequence: CDR1 SGHTS, CDR2 YDEGEE. The CDR3 spans 11 residues. V was trimmed by 6 bases and J by 7 bases, leaving 9 bases between them. CDR3 residues: CASTVGHTQYI. The CDR3 DNA follows: TGTGCCAGCACCGTGGGACATACGCAGTATATT.

As concerns this clonotype: Sequence at one end of the junction differs from germline and may be a read error. J is TRBJ2-3 and V is TRBV11-3; D possibly corresponds to TRBD2 (6 bases). The V gene's germline CDR1 is SGHNT and CDR2 YENEEA. The CDR3 has 16 amino acids. The CDR3 sequence: CASSGPSGSFTDRQYF. In nucleotides, the CDR3 is TGTGCCAGCAGCGGGCCCAGCGGGTCCTTCACAGATAGGCAGTATTTT. Looking up the rest from reference TRBV11-3 and TRBJ2-3 gives the full variable domain: EAGVVQSPRYKIIEKKQPVAFWCNPISGHNTLYWYLQNLGQGPELLIRYENEEAVDDSQLPKDRFSAERLKGVDSTLKIQPAELGDSAVYLCASSGPSGSFTDRQYFGPGTRLTVL.

In the case of this clonotype: A read error is possible here, since a much larger clone lies one base away. In nucleotides, the CDR3 is TGTACCAGCAGTGAGGGCAGTACACCCAGCGGTGAGCAGTTCTTC. Translated, it gives CTSSEGSTPSGEQFF. The chain has TRBV6-1 and TRBJ2-1; maybe TRBD2 (5 bases). Germline loops: CDR1 MNHNS, CDR2 SASEGT. There are 15 residues in the CDR3.

As to this clonotype: The CDR3 end shows no conserved phenylalanine or tryptophan, and so a read error is likely. This chain links TRBV10-3 with TRBJ2-5; D perhaps matches TRBD2 (6 bases). The ends were cut back, 3 bases at V and 3 bases at J, with 14 bases in the middle. This CDR3 has 15 amino acids. From germline, CDR1 is ENHRY and CDR2 SYGVKD. The CDR3 region has the DNA TGTGCCATCAGTGAACTCCCGGGAGTCGAAGAGACCCAGTACCTC. Translating gives CAISELPGVEETQYL.

This clonotype was counted only a few times. This sequence joins TRBV6-4 and TRBJ2-1; D uncertain. This CDR3 spans 13 amino acids. V was pared by 3 bases and J by 10 bases, with 13 bases between. Germline V lookup: CDR1 MRHNA, CDR2 SNTAGT. CDR3 loop: CASSETRAGEQFF. CDR3 sequence (DNA): TGTGCCAGCAGTGAGACCCGGGCTGGCGAGCAGTTCTTC.

Comments on this clonotype: This may arise from a read error, as a much more abundant clone is one base away. This chain uses TRBV10-3 with TRBJ2-7; D is unresolved. The CDR3 totals 14 residues. Germline-derived CDR1 and CDR2 are ENHRY and SYGVKD. CDR3 residues: CTISESASSYEQYF. CDR3 nucleotides: TGTACCATCAGTGAGTCGGCGTCGTCCTACGAGCAGTACTTC.

A remark on this clonotype: A junction end diverges from the germline sequence, so it may reflect a read error. The V gene is TRBV12-3 or TRBV12-4, the J gene TRBJ2-3; no clear D gene. The CDR3 sequence is 12 residues long. The CDR3 DNA reads as TGCGCCAGCAGCCAATCTTCAGATATGCAGTATTTT. This translates into CASSQSSDMQYF.

The sample holds one count of this clonotype. The chain is built from TRBV29-1 and TRBJ2-1; no firm D call. CDR3 length: 14 amino acids. Germline loops: CDR1 SQVTM, CDR2 ANQGSEA. Trimming shortened V by 4 bases and J by 2 bases, and 12 bases separated the two germline ends. CDR3: CSVAAVGPYNEQFF. CDR3 in DNA: TGCAGCGTTGCTGCGGTGGGCCCCTACAATGAGCAGTTCTTC.

The chain has TRBV28 and TRBJ1-1; 7 bases agree with TRBD1. The CDR3 is 16 residues long. J was trimmed by 2 bases and V by 6 bases; bases with no gene match: 12. CDR1 is MDHEN and CDR2 is SYDVKM in the germline V gene. As DNA, the CDR3 is TGTGCCAGCAGGCTCGCAACTCGACAGGGAAACACTGAAGCTTTCTTT. It specifies CASRLATRQGNTEAFF.

With respect to this clonotype: An end of the junction does not agree with germline; a read error may underlie this. The rearrangement links TRBV6-5 to TRBJ1-6, with a tentative D call TRBD1 (6 bases). Germline CDR1 and CDR2: MNHEY and SVGAGI. The CDR3 is 15 residues long. The CDR3 protein is CSSSYTTGNNSPLHF. CDR3 sequence (DNA): TGTTCCAGCAGTTACACTACAGGGAATAATTCACCCCTCCACTTT.

A word on this clonotype: The junction does not match germline at one end; this may be a read error. The chain couples TRBV12-3 or TRBV12-4 to TRBJ1-2, with D unresolved. CDR3 length equals 14 residues. The DNA of the CDR3 is TGTGCCAGCAGTATGCAGGAGCGTCACTATGGTTACACCTTC. Translated: CASSMQERHYGYTF.

Concerning this clonotype itself: The junction departs from the called germline gene at one end, perhaps through a read error. J is TRBJ2-7 and V is TRBV11-2; maybe TRBD1 (5 bases). The CDR3 runs 15 residues. The germline CDR1 and CDR2 sequences are SGHAT and FQNNGV. The CDR3 sequence is CASSFRIGVTHEQYF. The CDR3 bases are TGTGCCAGTAGCTTCCGGATAGGGGTTACCCACGAGCAGTATTTC.

Of note for this clonotype: Its ends do not fully match the called genes, so a read error is possible. This chain uses TRBV6-1 with TRBJ2-2, with D perhaps being TRBD1 or TRBD2 (6 bases each). The CDR3 is 15 residues long. Germline-derived CDR1 and CDR2 are MNHNS and SASEGT. This CDR3 is CASKVLEGVSGELFF. In DNA, the CDR3 is TGTGCCAGTAAAGTCCTGGAGGGGGTGTCCGGGGAGTTGTTTTTT.

A word on this clonotype: The final CDR3 position lacks the conserved phenylalanine or tryptophan, pointing to a likely read error. V usage is TRBV10-3 and J usage is TRBJ2-6, with 12 bases matching TRBD1. This CDR3 comprises 17 residues. Germline loops: CDR1 ENHRY, CDR2 SYGVKD. Trimming cost V 11 bases and J 4 bases; bases outside gene matches: 12. The CDR3 DNA reads as TGTGCCCTAGCGGCGGGACAGGGGGCAGGCGGGGCCAACGTCCTGACTTCC. Residues: CALAAGQGAGGANVLTS.

With respect to this clonotype: Possible read error: a much larger clone is one base away. The chain couples TRBV29-1 to TRBJ2-1; D unclear. Per germline, CDR1 SQVTM and CDR2 ANQGSEA. CDR3 length: 13 residues. CDR3 sequence: CSVVGITYNERFF. The CDR3 coding sequence is TGCAGCGTTGTAGGGATAACCTACAATGAGCGGTTCTTC.

Note on this clonotype: Germline and junction disagree at one end, which may indicate a read error. The chain has TRBV6-1 and TRBJ2-3, with D possibly being TRBD2 (5 bases). This CDR3 is built from 16 residues. Germline CDR1 MNHNS, CDR2 SASEGT. This CDR3 is CATSERGGSGSDTQYF. DNA of the CDR3: TGTGCCACCAGTGAAAGAGGTGGAAGCGGCTCAGATACGCAGTATTTT.

About this clonotype: The CDR3 end shows no conserved phenylalanine or tryptophan, and so a read error is likely. The rearrangement joins TRBV11-1 to TRBJ2-3; 8 nucleotides agree with TRBD1. The CDR3 has 17 amino acids. J was trimmed by 2 bases and V by 6 bases; bases with no gene match: 13. Germline V CDR1 and CDR2: SGHAT, FQDESV (reference sequence). The CDR3 here is CASSSNMGQVYTDTQYY. The CDR3 DNA reads TGTGCCAGCAGTTCAAACATGGGACAGGTATACACAGATACGCAGTATTAT.

With regard to this clonotype: This likely comes from a read error, as the CDR3 has no conserved phenylalanine or tryptophan at its end. The chain combines TRBV11-2 with TRBJ2-1; D perhaps matches TRBD2 (5 bases). CDR1 SGHAT and CDR2 FQNNGV come from the germline V gene. The CDR3 is made up of 14 amino acids. DNA for the CDR3: TGTACCAGCAGTGTCCTAGCCCAATACAATGAGCAGTTCTTG. Its protein product is CTSSVLAQYNEQFL.

This chain uses TRBV6-1 with TRBJ2-7; D not certain. CDR3 length equals 10 residues. Germline V gene sequence: CDR1 MNHNS, CDR2 SASEGT. The chain's CDR3 is CTNSDHEQYF. The CDR3 DNA reads TGTACCAACAGTGATCACGAGCAGTACTTC.

The genes are TRBV10-3 and TRBJ1-2; D gene uncertain. The V gene lost 8 bases and the J gene lost 2 bases, with 12 bases spanning the gap. CDR3 size: 13 residues. Germline values: CDR1 ENHRY, CDR2 SYGVKD. The CDR3 here is CAILEMDNYGYTF. The CDR3 nucleotides read TGTGCCATCCTGGAGATGGACAACTATGGCTACACCTTC.

As for this clonotype: The junction shows a germline mismatch at one end, possibly a read error. This rearrangement joins TRBV11-2 to TRBJ2-7, with 10 bases identical to TRBD2. Germline CDR1 and CDR2: SGHAT and FQNNGV. The CDR3 sequence is 16 residues long. CDR3 sequence reads: CASSPMTSGFSHEQYF. The DNA for the CDR3 is TGTGCCAGCAGCCCCATGACTAGCGGGTTCTCCCACGAGCAGTACTTC.